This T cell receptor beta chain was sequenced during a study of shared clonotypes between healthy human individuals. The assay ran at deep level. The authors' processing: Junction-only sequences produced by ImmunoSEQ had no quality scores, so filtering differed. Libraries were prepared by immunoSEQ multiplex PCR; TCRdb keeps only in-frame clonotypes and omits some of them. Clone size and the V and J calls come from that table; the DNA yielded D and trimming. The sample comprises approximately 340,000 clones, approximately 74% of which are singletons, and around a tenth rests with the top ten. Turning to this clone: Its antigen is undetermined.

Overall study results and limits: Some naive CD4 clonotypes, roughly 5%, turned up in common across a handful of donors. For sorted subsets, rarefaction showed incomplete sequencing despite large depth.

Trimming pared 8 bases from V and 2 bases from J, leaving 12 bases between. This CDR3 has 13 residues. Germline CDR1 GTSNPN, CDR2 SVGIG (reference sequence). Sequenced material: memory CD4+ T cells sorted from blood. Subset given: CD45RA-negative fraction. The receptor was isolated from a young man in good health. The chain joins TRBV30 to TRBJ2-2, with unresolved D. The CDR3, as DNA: TGTGCCGGTCGTCCTGGTAACACCGGGGAGCTGTTTTTT. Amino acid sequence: CAGRPGNTGELFF.